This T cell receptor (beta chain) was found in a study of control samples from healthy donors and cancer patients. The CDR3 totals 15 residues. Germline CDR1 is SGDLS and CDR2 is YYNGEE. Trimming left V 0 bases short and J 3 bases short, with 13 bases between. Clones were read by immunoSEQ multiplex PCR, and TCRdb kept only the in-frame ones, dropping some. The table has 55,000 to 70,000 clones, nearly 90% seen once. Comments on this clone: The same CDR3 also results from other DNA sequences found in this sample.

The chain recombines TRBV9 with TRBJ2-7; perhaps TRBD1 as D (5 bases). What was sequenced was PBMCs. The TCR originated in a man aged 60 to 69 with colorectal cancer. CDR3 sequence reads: CASSVGGDSFYEQYF. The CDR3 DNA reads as TGTGCCAGCAGCGTAGGGGGCGACAGTTTCTACGAGCAGTACTTC.